These 23 T cell receptor beta chains originate from one sample sequenced in a study of T cell clones after liver transplantation. Profiling relied on immunoSEQ multiplex PCR, and the TCRdb table lists in-frame clones only, not all of them. In the table there are about 60,000 clones, 71% of which are singletons. The source was CD4+ T cells from blood, collected before liver transplant. Receptors were obtained from a human donor who received a liver transplant.

By share of the sample, this clone is medium-sized. The V call is TRBV18, the J call TRBJ1-4, with a tentative D call TRBD1 (5 bases). V dropped 4 bases and J dropped 6 bases, with 9 bases sitting between them. This CDR3 has 13 residues. CDR1 KGHSH and CDR2 LQKENI come from the germline V gene. The CDR3 nucleotides are TGTGCCAGCTCACAGGGGAGGGATGAAAAACTGTTTTTT. This codes for CASSQGRDEKLFF.

V and J are TRBV28 and TRBJ1-2; 7 bases map to TRBD1. The CDR3 runs 16 residues. Trimming removed 8 bases from V and 4 bases from J; junction bases left unmatched: 16. Germline V gene data show CDR1 as MDHEN and CDR2 as SYDVKM. For the CDR3, the DNA is TGTGCCAGCGCCGCTCTGAGGACAGGCGCGACCTATGGCTACACCTTC. Its translation is CASAALRTGATYGYTF.

The chain uses TRBV4-2 and TRBJ2-5, with D possibly matching TRBD2 (5 bases). The CDR3 sequence is 18 residues long. Germline values: CDR1 LGHNA, CDR2 YNFKEQ. The ends were cut back, 0 bases at V and 4 bases at J, with 21 bases in the middle. In DNA, the CDR3 is TGTGCCAGCAGCCAAGATCTTCCGGGGTTCGTATCCAGAGAGACCCAGTACTTC. Its translation is CASSQDLPGFVSRETQYF.

V usage is TRBV28 and J usage is TRBJ1-6, with a possible D match to TRBD1 (5 bases). Trimming shortened V by 5 bases and J by 10 bases, and 24 bases separated the two germline ends. The CDR3 is 17 amino acids. CDR1 and CDR2 from the germline V gene are MDHEN and SYDVKM. CDR3 loop: CASSRRDFREIRSPLHF. CDR3 coding DNA: TGTGCCAGCAGTCGGCGGGATTTCAGGGAAATCAGATCACCCCTCCACTTT.

The V call is TRBV9, the J call TRBJ2-3, with D possibly TRBD2 on 7 matching bases. CDR1 is SGDLS, CDR2 YYNGEE, per germline. The CDR3 sequence is 16 residues long. Trimming took off 4 bases at V and 7 bases at J, with 22 bases between the two ends. The CDR3 protein is CASSPGGGGPANTQYF. Written as DNA, the CDR3 is TGTGCCAGCAGCCCCGGGGGCGGGGGTCCCGCCAATACGCAGTATTTT.

The chain combines TRBV7-9 with TRBJ1-4; weak D call: TRBD1 (6 bases). The CDR3 sequence is 15 residues long. Trimming stripped 5 bases from V and 0 bases from J, with 10 bases between. CDR1 is SEHNR, CDR2 FQNEAQ, per germline (reference sequence). The CDR3 is CASSLSGATNEKLFF. The CDR3 nucleotides are TGTGCCAGCAGCCTATCAGGGGCAACTAATGAAAAACTGTTTTTT.

The chain uses TRBV11-1 and TRBJ1-5, with D tentatively TRBD1 (6 bases). Germline CDR1 is SGHAT and CDR2 is FQDESV (reference sequence). V was pared by 5 bases and J by 7 bases, with 15 bases between. This CDR3 has 14 amino acids. CDR3 protein: CASSPTGKGQPQHF. The DNA of the CDR3 is TGTGCCAGCAGCCCCACAGGGAAGGGACAGCCCCAGCATTTT.

J is TRBJ2-1 and V is TRBV5-1, with D possibly matching TRBD1 (6 bases). The length of the CDR3 is 16 residues. CDR1 is SGHRS and CDR2 is YFSETQ in the germline V gene. Trimming took 0 bases from V and 3 from J, leaving 13 bases between them. The DNA of the CDR3 is TGCGCCAGCAGCTTGGCCCAGGGGTTCAACTACAATGAGCAGTTCTTC. This translates into CASSLAQGFNYNEQFF.

The J gene is TRBJ1-1, the V gene TRBV9; D is possibly TRBD1 (6 bases). Trimming cost V 5 bases and J 5 bases, with 16 bases left between them. Germline CDR1 reads SGDLS; CDR2 reads YYNGEE. The CDR3 is 14 residues long. CDR3 nucleotide sequence: TGTGCCAGCAGTGAGGGGGGGGCACGGACTGAAGCTTTCTTT. It translates to CASSEGGARTEAFF. Supplemented by reference TRBV9 and TRBJ1-1, the full variable domain reads DSGVTQTPKHLITATGQRVTLRCSPRSGDLSVYWYQQSLDQGLQFLIQYYNGEERAKGNILERFSAQQFPDLHSELNLSSLELGDSALYFCASSEGGARTEAFFGQGTRLTVV.

The genes are TRBV7-9 and TRBJ1-1, with 10 bases matching TRBD1. The CDR3 consists of 16 residues. With V trimmed by 2 bases and J by 4 bases, 7 bases remained unmatched. Per germline, CDR1 SEHNR and CDR2 FQNEAQ (reference sequence). CDR3 coding DNA: TGTGCCAGCAGCTTATTAGGGACAGGGGAAAGCACTGAAGCTTTCTTT. It encodes CASSLLGTGESTEAFF.

This clone was found a few times. The chain joins TRBV7-9 to TRBJ1-2; 9 positions match TRBD1. CDR1 is SEHNR, CDR2 FQNEAQ, per germline (reference sequence). J gave up 7 bases and V 4 bases, and 10 bases lay outside the gene matches. The CDR3 runs 15 residues. The CDR3: CASSSTLQGAFGYTF. The CDR3 DNA follows: TGTGCCAGCAGCTCTACGCTACAGGGGGCGTTTGGCTACACCTTC. The full variable domain, rest sourced from reference TRBV7-9 and TRBJ1-2, is DTGVSQNPRHKITKRGQNVTFRCDPISEHNRLYWYRQTLGQGPEFLTYFQNEAQLEKSRLLSDRFSAERPKGSFSTLEIQRTEQGDSAMYLCASSSTLQGAFGYTFGSGTRLTVV.

This sequence joins TRBV5-8 and TRBJ1-2; perhaps TRBD1 as D (6 bases). The CDR3 is 14 amino acids. Looked up from germline, CDR1 is SGHTS and CDR2 is YDEGEE. V lost 3 bases to trimming and J lost 7 bases, with 16 bases between them. In DNA form, the CDR3 reads TGTGCCAGCAGCTCCCTGACAGGATTAGGTGGCTACACCTTC. Protein: CASSSLTGLGGYTF.

The chain has TRBV28 and TRBJ2-3, with 7 bases matching TRBD2. V trimming: 5 bases; J trimming: 3 bases; junction bases outside the gene matches: 11. Germline V gene sequence: CDR1 MDHEN, CDR2 SYDVKM. The CDR3 covers 16 residues. The CDR3 region has the DNA TGTGCCAGCAGTAGTGGGGGGGGGTCTGCTACAGATACGCAGTATTTT. Residues: CASSSGGGSATDTQYF.

The J gene is TRBJ1-1, the V gene TRBV7-8; D ambiguous. Trimming took 1 base from V and 0 from J, leaving 6 bases between them. CDR3 length equals 14 residues. Germline CDR1 reads SGHVS; CDR2 reads FQNEAQ. The CDR3 loop reads CASSLGSVNTEAFF. CDR3 nucleotides: TGTGCCAGCAGCTTAGGCTCAGTGAACACTGAAGCTTTCTTT.

V gene TRBV5-1 combines with J gene TRBJ2-1; D perhaps matches TRBD2 (5 bases). Germline V gives CDR1 SGHRS, CDR2 YFSETQ. The V end was cut by 4 bases, the J end by 2 bases, with 16 bases between. The CDR3 is 16 amino acids. The CDR3 nucleotides read TGCGCCAGCAGCGAGAACGGACTGACCACCTACAATGAGCAGTTCTTC. Its protein product is CASSENGLTTYNEQFF.

In this sample, this clone turned up a few times. The chain combines TRBV7-9 with TRBJ2-3, with 12 nucleotides matching TRBD1. This CDR3 has 16 amino acids. V trimming: 4 bases; J trimming: 6 bases; junction bases outside the gene matches: 8. Germline lookup yields CDR1 SEHNR and CDR2 FQNEAQ (reference sequence). The DNA for the CDR3 is TGTGCCAGCAGCTCCGGGACAGGGGGCCCCTGGGATACGCAGTATTTT. Protein: CASSSGTGGPWDTQYF.

The chain employs TRBV30 and TRBJ2-7; TRBD2 matches 8 bases. From germline, CDR1 is GTSNPN and CDR2 SVGIG (reference sequence). V lost 3 bases to trimming and J lost 3 bases; unmatched junction nucleotides: 4. This CDR3 has 13 amino acids. The CDR3 loop reads CAWSGGAYYEQYF. Here the CDR3 DNA reads TGTGCCTGGAGCGGGGGGGCCTACTACGAGCAGTACTTC.

This clone has just a few counts. The V gene is TRBV11-2, the J gene TRBJ1-6; 8 bases match TRBD1. CDR3 size: 14 residues. Germline assignment: CDR1 SGHAT and CDR2 FQNNGV. J gave up 5 bases and V 3 bases, and 0 bases lay outside the gene matches. The CDR3: CASSLTGDNSPLHF. In DNA, the CDR3 is TGTGCCAGCAGCTTGACAGGGGATAATTCACCCCTCCACTTT.

The chain has TRBV7-2 and TRBJ2-2, with TRBD2 identical over 8 bases. Germline CDR1 is SGHTA and CDR2 is FQGNSA. The CDR3 consists of 17 residues. Trimming removed 2 bases from V and 4 bases from J; junction bases left unmatched: 9. The CDR3 bases are TGTGCCAGCAGCTTATTACGGGGGGGCTGGGGCACCGGGGAGCTGTTTTTT. It yields the protein CASSLLRGGWGTGELFF. The complete variable domain, with remaining parts taken from reference TRBV7-2 and TRBJ2-2, reads GAGVSQSPSNKVTEKGKDVELRCDPISGHTALYWYRQSLGQGLEFLIYFQGNSAPDKSGLPSDRFSAERTGGSVSTLTIQRTQQEDSAVYLCASSLLRGGWGTGELFFGEGSRLTVL.

This clone was seen many times. The chain couples TRBV21-1 to TRBJ1-2; the table names TRBD1, a call not compared with the DNA. TRBV21-1 is a pseudogene. The CDR3 has 13 amino acids. DNA of the CDR3: TGTGCCAGCAGCAGGCAGGGTAAGGAGGGCTACACCTTC. Its protein is CASSRQGKEGYTF.

The V call is TRBV5-6, the J call TRBJ2-5, with a tentative D call TRBD1 (6 bases). Trimming removed 0 bases at V and 5 bases at J, with 8 bases between. CDR1 is SGHDT, CDR2 YYEEEE, per germline. The CDR3 sequence is 13 residues long. CDR3 region: CASSLAGVETQYF. In DNA form, the CDR3 reads TGTGCCAGCAGCTTGGCAGGGGTGGAGACCCAGTACTTC.

This chain links TRBV19 with TRBJ2-1; 10 bases map to TRBD1. V lost 7 bases to trimming and J lost 8 bases; unmatched junction nucleotides: 14. This CDR3 has 16 residues. Germline assignment: CDR1 LNHDA and CDR2 SQIVND (reference sequence). Written as DNA, the CDR3 is TGTGCCAGTACCCAAGGACAGGGGGGGGGCATCGATGAGCAGTTCTTC. It specifies CASTQGQGGGIDEQFF.

This clone was seen a handful of times. The chain couples TRBV6-1 to TRBJ2-5; TRBD1 matches 7 bases. This CDR3 has 15 amino acids. Trimming took 6 bases from V and 1 from J; bases not matched to a gene: 8. Germline values: CDR1 MNHNS, CDR2 SASEGT. The CDR3 DNA reads TGTGCCAGCAGCCAGGGACAGATGTCCCAAGAGACCCAGTACTTC. Amino acids: CASSQGQMSQETQYF.